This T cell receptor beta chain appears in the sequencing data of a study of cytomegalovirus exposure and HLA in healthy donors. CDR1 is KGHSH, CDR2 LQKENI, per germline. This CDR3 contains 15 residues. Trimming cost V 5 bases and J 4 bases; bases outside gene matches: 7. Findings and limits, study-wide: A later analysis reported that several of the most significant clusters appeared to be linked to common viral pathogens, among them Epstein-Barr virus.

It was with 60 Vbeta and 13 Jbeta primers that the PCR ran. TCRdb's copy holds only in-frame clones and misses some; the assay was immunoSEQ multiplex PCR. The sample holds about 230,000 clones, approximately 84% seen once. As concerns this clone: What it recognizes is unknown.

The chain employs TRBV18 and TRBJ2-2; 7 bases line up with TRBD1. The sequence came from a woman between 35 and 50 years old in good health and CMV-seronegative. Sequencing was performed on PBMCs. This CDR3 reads CASSEQQGSTGELFF. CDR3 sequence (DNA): TGTGCCAGCTCAGAACAACAGGGGAGCACCGGGGAGCTGTTTTTT.